This T cell receptor (beta chain) is drawn from a study of cytomegalovirus exposure and HLA in healthy donors. Overall study: Previous work identified some 120 million unique TCR beta sequences from roughly 180 million T cells.

Use of 60 Vbeta and 13 Jbeta primers characterized the PCR. Measured with immunoSEQ multiplex PCR; TCRdb has only the in-frame clones, and not every one. The sample yields 90,000 to 100,000 clones, less than 70% seen once. The CDR3 is made up of 15 amino acids. Trimming cost V 0 bases and J 0 bases, with 9 bases left between them. CDR1 and CDR2 (germline): SGDLS, YYNGEE. Sequencing was carried out using PBMCs. The source of this sequence is a man in his forties or fifties in good health and CMV-seronegative. The rearrangement uses TRBV9 and TRBJ1-2; D unclear. DNA for the CDR3: TGTGCCAGCAGCGTAGTCCCGACACCTAACTATGGCTACACCTTC. It yields the protein CASSVVPTPNYGYTF.